A single sample gave rise to the 20 T cell receptor beta chains below, sequenced in a study of early T cells in non-severe SARS-CoV-2 infection. Using its own MiXCR run on the 5' RACE reads, TCRdb lists one record per CDR3 protein. The sample yields nearly 60,000 distinct CDR3 sequences, 10% to 15% seen once. The sequencing sample was made of whole blood. These receptors were taken from an adult who was a healthcare worker with PCR-confirmed SARS-CoV-2 infection or an uninfected control (not recorded which).

In its sample, this clonotype was seen many times. This chain uses TRBV10-3 with TRBJ1-5, with D possibly matching TRBD1 (6 bases). CDR1 and CDR2 from the germline V gene are ENHRY and SYGVKD. This CDR3 region has 14 residues. The ends were cut back, 8 bases at V and 0 bases at J, with 11 bases in the middle. For the CDR3, the DNA is TGTGCCATCGGCGCAGGGGATAGCAATCAGCCCCAGCATTTT. This gives the protein CAIGAGDSNQPQHF.

The chain joins TRBV6-5 to TRBJ2-7; the match to TRBD2 covers 7 bases. The CDR3 runs 14 residues. V gave up 7 bases and J gave up 0 bases; unmatched junction bases: 6. CDR1 is MNHEY, CDR2 SVGAGI, per germline. CDR3 in DNA: TGTGCCAGCAACCCGGGGGGAAGCTCCTACGAGCAGTACTTC. Encoded protein: CASNPGGSSYEQYF.

This clonotype was recorded a few times. This chain connects TRBV3-1 to TRBJ1-6; tentative D call: TRBD1 (5 bases). CDR1 and CDR2 (germline): LGHDT, YNNKEL (reference sequence). The CDR3 covers 14 residues. Trimming left V 4 bases short and J 10 bases short, with 14 bases between. The CDR3 DNA reads TGTGCCAGCAGCCCAGGGCCAATAGGATCACCCCTCCACTTT. This translates into CASSPGPIGSPLHF.

This clonotype has only a few counts. The CDR3 region has the DNA TGTGCCAGCAGACTAACAGGGGCTTCCACAGATACGCAGTATTTT. It is translated as CASRLTGASTDTQYF. The chain is built from TRBV7-9 and TRBJ2-3; TRBD1 matches 7 bases. The germline V gene encodes CDR1 SEHNR and CDR2 FQNEAQ (reference sequence). Trimming cost V 6 bases and J 2 bases; bases outside gene matches: 8. This CDR3 region has 15 residues. Complete variable domain (other parts from reference TRBV7-9 and TRBJ2-3): DTGVSQNPRHKITKRGQNVTFRCDPISEHNRLYWYRQTLGQGPEFLTYFQNEAQLEKSRLLSDRFSAERPKGSFSTLEIQRTEQGDSAMYLCASRLTGASTDTQYFGPGTRLTVL.

The genes are TRBV4-1 and TRBJ2-7; the match to TRBD1 covers 7 bases. Germline CDR1 is MGHRA and CDR2 is YSYEKL. Unmatched junction bases numbered 9, after V lost 4 bases and J lost 0 bases. There are 16 residues in the CDR3. CDR3 in DNA: TGCGCCAGCAGCCCCGTTGGACAGGATAGCTCCTACGAGCAGTACTTC. Amino acid sequence: CASSPVGQDSSYEQYF.

As concerns this clonotype: This may be a read error: a much more frequent sequence differs by one nucleotide. The genes are TRBV7-8 and TRBJ1-3; D gene ambiguous. V gave up 1 base and J gave up 5 bases, with 12 bases separating them. The CDR3 runs 15 residues. The germline gives CDR1 SGHVS, CDR2 FQNEAQ. The CDR3 sequence is CASSLVRVGRNTIYF. The CDR3 nucleotides read TGTGCCAGCAGCTTAGTTCGGGTCGGAAGAAACACCATATATTTT.

As DNA, the CDR3 is TGTGCCAGCAGTCTTAGCGCGGTACAGATCTATGGCTACACCTTC. Protein: CASSLSAVQIYGYTF. The chain joins TRBV7-2 to TRBJ1-2; D is undetermined. The CDR3 length is 15 residues. Germline V gene lookup returns CDR1 SGHTA and CDR2 FQGNSA. The V end lost 6 bases, the J end lost 4 bases, and 18 bases lay between the germline ends.

There are many counts of this clonotype. This chain links TRBV12-3 or TRBV12-4 with TRBJ1-1; unclear D gene. The CDR3 totals 15 residues. Trimming removed 2 bases at V and 5 bases at J, with 15 bases between. The CDR3, as DNA: TGTGCCAGCAGTTTAAGCGGCTGGATGGGGACTGAAGCTTTCTTT. It encodes CASSLSGWMGTEAFF.

In nucleotides, the CDR3 is TGTGCCTGGAGTCCAATTAGCACTGAAGCTTTCTTT. Its protein is CAWSPISTEAFF. This chain uses TRBV30 with TRBJ1-1; D gene uncertain. The ends were cut back, 2 bases at V and 4 bases at J, with 8 bases in the middle. CDR1 is GTSNPN and CDR2 is SVGIG in the germline V gene (reference sequence). The CDR3 contains 12 residues.

There are a few counts of this clonotype. This chain uses TRBV2 with TRBJ2-2, with TRBD2 as a possible D gene (6 bases). There are 12 residues in the CDR3. V was shortened by 9 bases and J by 5 bases, with 10 bases between the two germline ends. Germline-derived CDR1 and CDR2 are SNHLY and FYNNEI. The CDR3 bases are TGTGCCAGACTAGCTCCTACCGGGGAGCTGTTTTTT. It is translated as CARLAPTGELFF.

The CDR3 nucleotides read TGCAGTGCTAGCGGTGCCTTGAACACTGAAGCTTTCTTT. Amino acids: CSASGALNTEAFF. The chain carries TRBV20-1 and TRBJ1-1; D unresolved. The CDR3 contains 13 residues. The V gene lost 3 bases and the J gene lost 0 bases, with 8 bases spanning the gap. Germline V CDR1 and CDR2: DFQATT, SNEGSKA (reference sequence).

This clonotype occurred many times. This rearrangement joins TRBV18 to TRBJ1-6; the match to TRBD1 covers 8 bases. The germline V gene has CDR1 KGHSH and CDR2 LQKENI. With 3 bases clipped from V and 5 bases from J, the junction kept 3 bases outside the gene matches. The CDR3 runs to 15 residues. Here the CDR3 DNA reads TGTGCCAGCTCACCGGACAGGGCCAATAATTCACCCCTCCACTTT. Translation: CASSPDRANNSPLHF.

This clonotype was observed at least ten times. V usage is TRBV12-3 or TRBV12-4 and J usage is TRBJ1-1; 7 bases fit TRBD1. This CDR3 contains 15 residues. The ends lost 4 bases at V and 5 bases at J; junction bases unmatched: 10. CDR3 coding DNA: TGTGCCAGCAGTTCCCCTGGGAGGGGGCGTACTGAAGCTTTCTTT. The encoded protein is CASSSPGRGRTEAFF.

This clonotype appeared a few times. This chain uses TRBV28 with TRBJ1-6; D is unclear. V lost 7 bases and J 0 bases, leaving 10 bases between the germline ends. Germline V gives CDR1 MDHEN, CDR2 SYDVKM. The CDR3 is 15 residues long. The CDR3 nucleotides read TGTGCCAGCAAACAGAGCAGCTCCTATAATTCACCCCTCCACTTT. It encodes CASKQSSSYNSPLHF.

This clonotype was observed a few times. V and J are TRBV21-1 and TRBJ2-1; TRBD2 was called by the table and not checked on the DNA. TRBV21-1 is a known pseudogene. CDR3 length: 19 amino acids. The CDR3 DNA follows: TGTGCCAGCAGCAAACCGACTAGCGGGCCAATCGGGAACTACAATGAGCAGTTCTTC. It yields the protein CASSKPTSGPIGNYNEQFF.

This clonotype was seen a handful of times. This chain links TRBV14 with TRBJ2-3, with 11 bases matching TRBD2. With V trimmed by 4 bases and J by 10 bases, 1 base remained unmatched. The length of the CDR3 is 12 residues. Germline loops: CDR1 SGHDN, CDR2 FVKESK. CDR3 protein: CASSRTSGSQYF. Here the CDR3 DNA reads TGTGCCAGCAGCCGGACTAGCGGGTCGCAGTATTTT.

This clonotype was counted only a few times. Here the CDR3 reads CASSPLAGGEFF. CDR3 sequence (DNA): TGTGCCAGCAGCCCTCTAGCGGGGGGGGAGTTCTTC. The V gene is TRBV9, the J gene TRBJ2-1; 12 bases align to TRBD2. The germline V gene has CDR1 SGDLS and CDR2 YYNGEE. V dropped 4 bases and J dropped 14; count of bases not matched to a gene: 4. The CDR3 contains 12 residues.

This clonotype occurred a few times. The chain uses TRBV7-6 and TRBJ2-5; tentatively, D is TRBD2 (6 bases). This CDR3 is built from 16 residues. The germline V gene has CDR1 SGHVS and CDR2 FNYEAQ. V shed 5 bases and J shed 3 bases, with 19 bases lying between them. The CDR3 sequence is CASSPPSWGVKETQYF. CDR3 nucleotides: TGTGCCAGCAGCCCTCCTTCCTGGGGGGTAAAAGAGACCCAGTACTTC.

Within the sample, this clonotype is large. The chain recombines TRBV7-2 with TRBJ2-7; 7 bases line up with TRBD1. CDR1 is SGHTA and CDR2 is FQGNSA in the germline V gene. V lost 2 bases, J lost 3 bases, and 4 bases stayed unmatched. CDR3 length equals 14 residues. The CDR3 reads CASSLNRGHYEQYF. In DNA, the CDR3 is TGTGCCAGCAGCTTAAACAGGGGACACTACGAGCAGTACTTC.

This clonotype was counted at least ten times. The chain employs TRBV7-2 and TRBJ1-2; possibly TRBD1 for D (6 bases). Germline V gene data show CDR1 as SGHTA and CDR2 as FQGNSA. The V end was cut by 5 bases, the J end by 5 bases, with 18 bases between. CDR3 length: 15 amino acids. CDR3 amino acids: CASSARRGALYGYTF. In nucleotides, the CDR3 is TGTGCCAGCAGCGCAAGACGGGGGGCGCTTTATGGCTACACCTTC.